Below, one TCR beta chain is given with its context. A single record per CDR3 protein comes from TCRdb applying MiXCR to the RACE reads. The sample holds more than 70,000 distinct CDR3 sequences, around 8.8% seen once. The CDR3 totals 14 residues. Germline-derived CDR1 and CDR2 are SQVTM and ANQGSEA. V was cut by 4 bases and J by 1 base, with 13 bases left in between. Time point given: healthy volunteer bleed at 2 weeks. Total RNA extraction was carried out from unfractionated whole blood. The data were taken from a study of human T cells and chemical hapten exposure. The genes are TRBV29-1 and TRBJ2-5, with unresolved D. The clonotype originates from a female donor in good health. Some clones in this sample may be carry-over from other donors' samples. Source material: whole blood. The CDR3 loop reads CSVVPLEGQETQYF. The CDR3 coding sequence is TGCAGCGTTGTTCCTCTAGAAGGCCAAGAGACCCAGTACTTC.